These 10 T cell receptor beta chains came from one sample sequenced in a study of T cell changes during pregnancy in multiple sclerosis. The table came from immunoSEQ multiplex PCR; TCRdb's copy has only in-frame clones and leaves some out. The repertoire holds over 90,000 clones, under 95% seen once, with approximately 0.97% in the top ten. The specimen comprised peripheral blood, sampled before pregnancy. The receptors derive from a female donor with multiple sclerosis, enrolled in a pregnancy study.

V and J are TRBV2 and TRBJ1-1; TRBD1 matches at 7 bases. Germline assignment: CDR1 SNHLY and CDR2 FYNNEI. The CDR3 spans 16 residues. V lost 7 bases, J lost 0 bases, and 11 bases stayed unmatched. The CDR3 loop reads CASTDRVGNMNTEAFF. The DNA of the CDR3 is TGTGCCAGCACCGACAGGGTGGGAAACATGAACACTGAAGCTTTCTTT.

The genes are TRBV9 and TRBJ2-5; maybe TRBD2 (6 bases). The CDR3 length is 15 residues. The V end lost 0 bases, the J end lost 4 bases, and 13 bases lay between the germline ends. CDR1 is SGDLS, CDR2 YYNGEE, per germline. This chain's CDR3 is CASSVDGSSRETQYF. CDR3 DNA: TGTGCCAGCAGCGTAGACGGGAGTTCGAGAGAGACCCAGTACTTC.

This clone was recorded once. The chain combines TRBV7-9 with TRBJ1-1; no reliable D call. V lost 4 bases to trimming and J lost 1 base, with 13 bases between them. Germline V gene lookup returns CDR1 SEHNR and CDR2 FQNEAQ (reference sequence). CDR3 size: 15 residues. The DNA of the CDR3 is TGTGCCAGCAGCTACGACAACCGATGGAACACTGAAGCTTTCTTT. This encodes CASSYDNRWNTEAFF.

The chain couples TRBV7-6 to TRBJ1-4, with 8 bases aligning to TRBD1. V gave up 3 bases and J gave up 0 bases; unmatched junction bases: 6. Germline CDR1 SGHVS, CDR2 FNYEAQ. This CDR3 region has 17 residues. CDR3 DNA sequence: TGTGCCAGCAGCTTGGGGACAGGAGGGCCAACTAATGAAAAACTGTTTTTT. This gives the protein CASSLGTGGPTNEKLFF.

The gene calls are TRBV9 and TRBJ2-1; 9 nucleotides line up with TRBD1. The CDR3 covers 15 residues. Germline V gene lookup returns CDR1 SGDLS and CDR2 YYNGEE. The J segment lost 5 bases and the V segment lost 0 bases, leaving 3 bases of the junction unmatched. The CDR3 loop reads CASSVGQGEHNEQFF. In nucleotides, the CDR3 is TGTGCCAGCAGCGTAGGACAGGGGGAACACAATGAGCAGTTCTTC. The full variable domain, in which reference TRBV9 and TRBJ2-1 provide the parts outside the CDR3, is DSGVTQTPKHLITATGQRVTLRCSPRSGDLSVYWYQQSLDQGLQFLIQYYNGEERAKGNILERFSAQQFPDLHSELNLSSLELGDSALYFCASSVGQGEHNEQFFGPGTRLTVL.

This clone was observed once. J is TRBJ2-1 and V is TRBV7-3, with 8 positions matching TRBD2. CDR3 size: 15 residues. The trim removed 2 bases at V and 2 bases at J, leaving 2 bases unmatched. Germline V gene data show CDR1 as SGHTA and CDR2 as FQGTGA. The CDR3: CASSLLAGAYNEQFF. The DNA of the CDR3 is TGTGCCAGCAGCTTACTAGCGGGCGCCTACAATGAGCAGTTCTTC.

The chain uses TRBV18 and TRBJ1-3; TRBD1 matches 7 bases. With V trimmed by 2 bases and J by 0 bases, 4 bases remained unmatched. Germline V gene sequence: CDR1 KGHSH, CDR2 LQKENI. This CDR3 region has 16 residues. The CDR3 nucleotides read TGTGCCAGCTCACCAACAGGGGATAGCTCTGGAAACACCATATATTTT. This gives the protein CASSPTGDSSGNTIYF.

The V call is TRBV19, the J call TRBJ2-5, with 8 bases fitting TRBD1. The CDR3 totals 16 residues. The germline V gene encodes CDR1 LNHDA and CDR2 SQIVND (reference sequence). Germline trimming cut 5 bases from V and 5 bases from J; bases unmatched to any gene: 13. The CDR3 sequence: CASSPGQGTIVETQYF. For the CDR3, the DNA is TGTGCCAGTAGTCCCGGACAGGGAACAATCGTGGAGACCCAGTACTTC.

The rearrangement uses TRBV7-9 and TRBJ1-2; unclear D gene. V was trimmed by 8 bases and J by 1 base, leaving 5 bases between them. The CDR3 runs 11 residues. Germline V gene lookup returns CDR1 SEHNR and CDR2 FQNEAQ (reference sequence). The DNA of the CDR3 is TGTGCCAGCCGTCGTAACTATGGCTACACCTTC. Translation: CASRRNYGYTF.

This rearrangement joins TRBV19 to TRBJ1-2, with D tentatively TRBD1 (5 bases). Germline CDR1 LNHDA, CDR2 SQIVND (reference sequence). This CDR3 is 12 amino acids long. V was trimmed by 0 bases and J by 13 bases, leaving 12 bases between them. CDR3 bases: TGTGCCAGTAGTATAGATACGACAGTATGCACCTTC. This sequence encodes CASSIDTTVCTF.